One and the same sample provided the 22 T cell receptor beta chains below, sequenced in a study of T cells in Graves' hyperthyroidism and ophthalmopathy. RNA transcripts were the template for amplifying TCR beta CDR3 regions. HTBI primers were employed in a first-round RT-PCR of the TCR CDR3. Using its own MiXCR run on the multiplex PCR reads, TCRdb lists one record per CDR3 protein. The sample gives roughly 240,000 distinct CDR3 sequences, 16% of which show up once; around 26% is in the top ten. Sequencing was carried out using blood. These receptors originate from a woman between 18 and 29 years old with Graves' ophthalmopathy.

This clonotype showed up many times. This chain links TRBV6-1 with TRBJ2-7; D not certain. The V and J ends lost 0 bases and 1 base respectively, with 7 bases between them. CDR3 length equals 14 residues. From germline, CDR1 is MNHNS and CDR2 SASEGT. Here the CDR3 reads CASSEAGGSYEQYF. The CDR3 bases are TGTGCCAGCAGTGAAGCGGGCGGTTCCTACGAGCAGTACTTC.

V gene TRBV19 combines with J gene TRBJ2-5; either TRBD1 or TRBD2 may fit D (6 bases each). Germline CDR1 reads LNHDA; CDR2 reads SQIVND (reference sequence). The CDR3 has 15 residues. V lost 4 bases and J lost 1, with 13 bases in between. CDR3 bases: TGTGCCAGTAGTACCGGGGGCAGCCCCCAAGAGACCCAGTACTTC. Translation gives CASSTGGSPQETQYF. The whole variable domain, filled in from reference TRBV19 and TRBJ2-5, reads DGGITQSPKYLFRKEGQNVTLSCEQNLNHDAMYWYRQDPGQGLRLIYYSQIVNDFQKGDIAEGYSVSREKKESFPLTVTSAQKNPTAFYLCASSTGGSPQETQYFGPGTRLLVL.

CDR3 bases: TGTGCCATCAGTGAGTTAAAACAGGGGGCCGTCGGTGGAAACACCATATATTTT. It translates to CAISELKQGAVGGNTIYF. The chain has TRBV10-3 and TRBJ1-3; 9 bases are shared with TRBD1. Germline V gene data show CDR1 as ENHRY and CDR2 as SYGVKD. After removal of 1 base from V and 3 bases from J, the junction contained 10 bases not matched to a gene. CDR3 length: 18 amino acids.

This clonotype was detected ten times or more. V gene TRBV18 combines with J gene TRBJ1-6; 10 bases line up with TRBD1. J was trimmed by 8 bases and V by 6 bases; bases with no gene match: 4. The CDR3 has 14 amino acids. In germline, CDR1 is KGHSH, CDR2 LQKENI. This chain's CDR3 is CASSAGTGDSPLHF. In nucleotides, the CDR3 is TGTGCCAGCTCGGCCGGGACAGGGGATTCACCCCTCCACTTT.

The V call is TRBV4-1, the J call TRBJ1-4; D is undetermined. The CDR3 spans 14 residues. Deletions cut 3 bases from V and 4 bases from J, with 9 bases between. CDR1 is MGHRA and CDR2 is YSYEKL in the germline V gene. CDR3 sequence (DNA): TGCGCCAGCAGCCAGGTGGATATTAATGAAAAACTGTTTTTT. This translates into CASSQVDINEKLFF.

This clonotype was observed many times. The rearrangement uses TRBV6-2 or TRBV6-3 and TRBJ1-2, with D tentatively TRBD1 (5 bases). The CDR3 contains 13 residues. Trimming left V 7 bases short and J 0 bases short, with 9 bases between. The V gene's germline CDR1 is MNHEY and CDR2 SVGEGT. The CDR3: CASTSTANYGYTF. The CDR3 DNA reads TGTGCCAGCACTTCGACAGCTAACTATGGCTACACCTTC.

This clonotype has ten or more counts. Germline and junction disagree at one end, which may indicate a read error. This chain uses TRBV12-3 or TRBV12-4 with TRBJ1-5; TRBD1 might be the D (6 bases). The CDR3 covers 11 residues. CDR3 in amino acids: CASRIHRALDF. CDR3 sequence (DNA): TGTGCCAGCAGGATTCACAGGGCTTTGGATTTT.

The table lists this clonotype with many counts. V and J are TRBV12-3 or TRBV12-4 and TRBJ1-2, with D unresolved. CDR3 length: 11 residues. V was trimmed by 4 bases and J by 8 bases, leaving 8 bases between them. The CDR3 loop reads CASSYGEGYTF. The CDR3, as DNA: TGTGCCAGCAGTTACGGGGAGGGCTACACCTTC.

V is TRBV7-9 and J is TRBJ2-7; no firm D call. V was cut by 4 bases and J by 2 bases, with 12 bases left in between. Per the germline V gene, CDR1 is SEHNR and CDR2 is FQNEAQ (reference sequence). This CDR3 is built from 14 residues. CDR3 nucleotides: TGTGCCAGCAGCTATACGGACGGAGCCTACGAGCAGTACTTC. This translates into CASSYTDGAYEQYF.

This clonotype was recorded at least ten times. This chain connects TRBV2 to TRBJ2-3, with 8 bases that match TRBD2. J was trimmed by 5 bases and V by 5 bases; bases with no gene match: 9. CDR1 is SNHLY and CDR2 is FYNNEI in the germline V gene. This CDR3 is 15 amino acids long. Here the CDR3 DNA reads TGTGCCAGCAGTCGGGGGGGCATCGGAGAAGATACGCAGTATTTT. Its translation: CASSRGGIGEDTQYF. The entire variable domain, with the rest obtained from reference TRBV2 and TRBJ2-3, is as follows: EPEVTQTPSHQVTQMGQEVILRCVPISNHLYFYWYRQILGQKVEFLVSFYNNEISEKSEIFDDQFSVERPDGSNFTLKIRSTKLEDSAMYFCASSRGGIGEDTQYFGPGTRLTVL.

This clonotype was counted many times. CDR3 loop: CASSVRPGGGTGELFF. CDR3 DNA: TGTGCCAGCAGCGTAAGGCCAGGGGGTGGCACCGGGGAGCTGTTTTTT. V usage is TRBV9 and J usage is TRBJ2-2; 7 bases match TRBD1. This CDR3 has 16 amino acids. Per the germline V gene, CDR1 is SGDLS and CDR2 is YYNGEE. The trim removed 1 base at V and 4 bases at J, leaving 7 bases unmatched.

This clonotype showed up many times. The chain has TRBV6-2 or TRBV6-3 and TRBJ2-1; no clear D. Between the trimmed V and J ends, which lost 5 bases and 8 bases, there was a span of 7 bases. The CDR3 spans 11 residues. CDR1 and CDR2 (germline): MNHEY, SVGEGT. CDR3 DNA sequence: TGTGCCAGCAGTAGGTTGGATGAGCAGTTCTTC. Its translation is CASSRLDEQFF.

At least ten counts were recorded for this clonotype. The rearrangement links TRBV27 to TRBJ2-2; TRBD2 agrees at 9 bases. In germline, CDR1 is MNHEY, CDR2 SMNVEV (reference sequence). Unmatched junction bases numbered 12, after V lost 5 bases and J lost 5 bases. The CDR3 length is 17 residues. The CDR3 loop is CASSPVDVAGETGELFF. The CDR3 bases are TGTGCCAGCAGTCCTGTAGATGTAGCGGGGGAAACCGGGGAGCTGTTTTTT.

This clonotype has ten or more counts. The genes are TRBV5-5 and TRBJ2-1, with 9 bases fitting TRBD1. Losses at the gene ends were 3 bases for V and 6 bases for J; bases not matched to a gene: 7. Germline V lookup: CDR1 SGHKS, CDR2 YYEKEE (reference sequence). The CDR3 is made up of 15 amino acids. CDR3 in amino acids: CASSSGTGSSNEQFF. The DNA for the CDR3 is TGTGCCAGCAGCTCCGGGACAGGGTCCAGCAATGAGCAGTTCTTC.

This clonotype was found a few times. The J gene is TRBJ2-6, the V gene TRBV19; D possibly corresponds to TRBD1 (5 bases). Trimming took off 4 bases at V and 0 bases at J, with 10 bases between the two ends. CDR1 and CDR2 (germline): LNHDA, SQIVND (reference sequence). The CDR3 length is 16 residues. CDR3 loop: CASSKDRASGANVLTF. DNA for the CDR3: TGTGCCAGTAGTAAAGACAGAGCCTCTGGGGCCAACGTCCTGACTTTC.

This clonotype was recorded many times. The V and J genes are TRBV19 and TRBJ2-1; the D gene is possibly TRBD2 (6 bases). From germline, CDR1 is LNHDA and CDR2 SQIVND (reference sequence). The CDR3 has 14 residues. The V and J ends lost 10 bases and 10 bases respectively, with 23 bases between them. This chain's CDR3 is CATGGLALPWEQFF. DNA of the CDR3: TGTGCCACCGGAGGGCTAGCTCTACCTTGGGAGCAGTTCTTC.

The V call is TRBV20-1, the J call TRBJ2-3; 10 bases are a match to TRBD2. Losses at the gene ends were 0 bases for V and 0 bases for J; bases not matched to a gene: 12. Germline CDR1 DFQATT, CDR2 SNEGSKA (reference sequence). This CDR3 contains 19 residues. CDR3 sequence (DNA): TGCAGTGCTAGAGATTGGAAGAGCGGGAGGGATCTCAGCACAGATACGCAGTATTTT. This codes for CSARDWKSGRDLSTDTQYF.

This sequence joins TRBV30 and TRBJ2-2, with D possibly called TRBD1 or TRBD2 (5 bases each). In germline, CDR1 is GTSNPN, CDR2 SVGIG (reference sequence). Trimming stripped 5 bases from V and 0 bases from J, with 10 bases between. The CDR3 consists of 14 residues. The chain's CDR3 is CAWGEGSNTGELFF. The CDR3 DNA reads TGTGCCTGGGGAGAGGGGTCGAACACCGGGGAGCTGTTTTTT.

This clonotype was picked up many times. The chain is built from TRBV29-1 and TRBJ1-1, with D unclear. The CDR3 has 10 residues. V lost 7 bases and J 1 base, leaving 4 bases between the germline ends. Per the germline V gene, CDR1 is SQVTM and CDR2 is ANQGSEA. The CDR3 DNA is TGCAGCGGGTGGAACACTGAAGCTTTCTTT. Its translation is CSGWNTEAFF.

This clonotype has more than one count but fewer than ten. V and J are TRBV6-2 or TRBV6-3 and TRBJ2-1, with 8 bases matching TRBD2. The length of the CDR3 is 17 residues. In germline, CDR1 is MNHEY, CDR2 SVGEGT. The V and J ends lost 4 bases and 0 bases, in that order; junction bases with no gene match: 8. CDR3 coding DNA: TGTGCCAGCAGTTTGAGCGGGGGATCTTCCTCCTACAATGAGCAGTTCTTC. Encoded protein: CASSLSGGSSSYNEQFF.

This clonotype has more than one count but fewer than ten. A read error may be the cause here, since a much bigger clone is one base away. This chain connects TRBV28 to TRBJ2-2; the match to TRBD2 covers 8 bases. In germline, CDR1 is MDHEN, CDR2 SYDVKM. This CDR3 is 15 amino acids long. The CDR3 DNA is TGTGCCAGCATCTCGCGGGAGGAGCACACCGGGAAGCTGTTTTTT. It is translated as CASISREEHTGKLFF.

With respect to this clonotype: With a much larger clone just one base away, this may be a read error. The chain recombines TRBV28 with TRBJ1-4, with D hard to call. Germline values: CDR1 MDHEN, CDR2 SYDVKM. The CDR3 extends over 13 amino acids. In DNA, the CDR3 is TGTGCCAGCAGTTTCCAGATTAATGAAGAACTGTTTTTT. This gives the protein CASSFQINEELFF. Drawing the rest from reference TRBV28 and TRBJ1-4, the complete variable domain is DVKVTQSSRYLVKRTGEKVFLECVQDMDHENMFWYRQDPGLGLRLIYFSYDVKMKEKGDIPEGYSVSREKKERFSLILESASTNQTSMYLCASSFQINEELFFGSGTQLSVL.